This passage covers 15 T cell receptor beta chains from one sample sequenced in a study of cytomegalovirus exposure and HLA in healthy donors. The PCR ran on 60 Vbeta and 13 Jbeta primers. This table comes from immunoSEQ multiplex PCR, and its TCRdb copy is limited to in-frame clones, with some not included. The data show approximately 88,000 clones, about 80% seen once. Sequenced input: PBMCs. These receptors were obtained from a male donor in good health and CMV-seronegative.

The CDR3 DNA sequence: TGTGCCAGTAGCCTACAACAGGGAGCGACTAGCACAGATACGCAGTATTTT. Amino acid sequence: CASSLQQGATSTDTQYF. The V and J genes are TRBV19 and TRBJ2-3, with a weak D call TRBD1 (6 bases). Per germline, CDR1 LNHDA and CDR2 SQIVND (reference sequence). With 6 bases removed from V and 0 bases from J, the gap between germline ends came to 19 bases. The CDR3 sequence is 17 residues long.

The chain employs TRBV15 and TRBJ2-5; TRBD2 might be the D (6 bases). This CDR3 has 14 residues. The germline CDR1 and CDR2 sequences are LNHNV and YYDKDF (reference sequence). Trimming took off 5 bases at V and 5 bases at J, with 15 bases between the two ends. The CDR3 is CATSSLGGEETQYF. CDR3 sequence (DNA): TGTGCCACCAGCTCCCTCGGAGGGGAGGAGACCCAGTACTTC.

The chain links TRBV7-9 to TRBJ1-5; D perhaps matches TRBD1 (5 bases). The V end lost 1 base, the J end lost 4 bases, and 11 bases lay between the germline ends. Germline CDR1 and CDR2: SEHNR and FQNEAQ (reference sequence). The CDR3 is made up of 15 amino acids. As DNA, the CDR3 is TGTGCCAGCAGCTTAGGAAGGCGGGGGAATCAGCCCCAGCATTTT. It is translated as CASSLGRRGNQPQHF.

The chain has TRBV7-9 and TRBJ1-1; no clear D. Trimming removed 2 bases at V and 7 bases at J, with 5 bases between. There are 11 residues in the CDR3. CDR1 is SEHNR and CDR2 is FQNEAQ in the germline V gene (reference sequence). CDR3 coding DNA: TGTGCCAGCAGCTTACTCCTTGAAGCTTTCTTT. As protein: CASSLLLEAFF.

The chain carries TRBV30 and TRBJ2-1, with 7 bases aligning to TRBD2. This CDR3 contains 15 residues. V was clipped by 2 bases and J by 4 bases; unmatched bases: 8. The V gene's germline CDR1 is GTSNPN and CDR2 SVGIG (reference sequence). CDR3 DNA sequence: TGTGCCTGGAGTTTCGGGACTACAAAATACAATGAGCAGTTCTTC. This sequence encodes CAWSFGTTKYNEQFF.

The J gene is TRBJ2-1, the V gene TRBV7-2; 7 bases line up with TRBD2. Germline assignment: CDR1 SGHTA and CDR2 FQGNSA. Losses at the gene ends were 5 bases for V and 7 bases for J; bases not matched to a gene: 5. CDR3 size: 13 residues. For the CDR3, the DNA is TGTGCCAGCAGCATTACTAGCGTTAATGAGCAGTTCTTC. It is translated as CASSITSVNEQFF.

V usage is TRBV7-2 and J usage is TRBJ2-5; 8 nucleotides align to TRBD2. The CDR3 runs to 15 residues. The germline V gene encodes CDR1 SGHTA and CDR2 FQGNSA. V gave up 7 bases and J gave up 5 bases; unmatched junction bases: 12. DNA of the CDR3: TGTGCCAGCACCCCGTCACGGGGGGGAGTTGAGACCCAGTACTTC. Encoded protein: CASTPSRGGVETQYF. The variable domain in full, completed from reference TRBV7-2 and TRBJ2-5, reads GAGVSQSPSNKVTEKGKDVELRCDPISGHTALYWYRQSLGQGLEFLIYFQGNSAPDKSGLPSDRFSAERTGGSVSTLTIQRTQQEDSAVYLCASTPSRGGVETQYFGPGTRLLVL.

The V gene is TRBV25-1, the J gene TRBJ1-1; 7 nucleotides align to TRBD1. The CDR3 covers 14 residues. The germline CDR1 and CDR2 sequences are MGHDK and SYGVNS. The J segment lost 6 bases and the V segment lost 5 bases, leaving 9 bases of the junction unmatched. CDR3 DNA: TGTGCCAGCAGTTCACAGACAGGGCTGGCTGAAGCTTTCTTT. Protein sequence: CASSSQTGLAEAFF. Combining the CDR3 with reference TRBV25-1 and TRBJ1-1 gives the whole variable domain EADIYQTPRYLVIGTGKKITLECSQTMGHDKMYWYQQDPGMELHLIHYSYGVNSTEKGDLSSESTVSRIRTEHFPLTLESARPSHTSQYLCASSSQTGLAEAFFGQGTRLTVV.

This clone occurred a few times. The chain recombines TRBV18 with TRBJ2-2; D ambiguous. CDR1 is KGHSH and CDR2 is LQKENI in the germline V gene. The CDR3 is 14 amino acids. V was trimmed by 3 bases and J by 1 base, leaving 6 bases between them. The CDR3 sequence is CASSPNLNTGELFF. The CDR3 bases are TGTGCCAGCTCACCCAACTTGAACACCGGGGAGCTGTTTTTT.

This sequence joins TRBV6-6 and TRBJ2-7; maybe TRBD2 (6 bases). CDR1 is MNHNY and CDR2 is SVGAGI in the germline V gene (reference sequence). The CDR3 length is 15 residues. The V end was cut by 4 bases, the J end by 8 bases, with 21 bases between. The CDR3 is CASSSSSGDPSKQYF. The CDR3 DNA follows: TGTGCCAGCAGTTCGTCTTCGGGGGACCCCTCGAAGCAGTACTTC.

The chain combines TRBV5-1 with TRBJ1-2; a weak D match, TRBD1 (6 bases). CDR1 is SGHRS, CDR2 YFSETQ, per germline. This CDR3 is built from 14 residues. Trimming pared 3 bases from V and 6 bases from J, leaving 15 bases between. Written as DNA, the CDR3 is TGCGCCAGCAGCTCCCTGGGGGACAAAGATGGCTACACCTTC. Residues: CASSSLGDKDGYTF.

The CDR3 coding sequence is TGTGCCAGCAGCTTAATGAGAGGTTTGAACACTGAAGCTTTCTTT. This sequence encodes CASSLMRGLNTEAFF. The rearrangement links TRBV28 to TRBJ1-1; D unresolved. The V end lost 6 bases, the J end lost 0 bases, and 14 bases lay between the germline ends. Per germline, CDR1 MDHEN and CDR2 SYDVKM. The CDR3 totals 15 residues.

This clone was counted a few times. The CDR3 DNA reads as TGTGCCAGCAGCGTAACCGGGACAGGAGAAGACGAGCAGTACTTC. Its translation: CASSVTGTGEDEQYF. The chain recombines TRBV9 with TRBJ2-7; 8 positions agree with TRBD1. V shed 1 base and J 5 bases; nucleotides not matched to a gene: 8. CDR3 size: 15 residues. From germline, CDR1 is SGDLS and CDR2 YYNGEE.

This clone was seen a single time. The chain is built from TRBV7-9 and TRBJ2-2; no clear D. There are 16 residues in the CDR3. Trimming shortened V by 2 bases and J by 2 bases, and 12 bases separated the two germline ends. Germline values: CDR1 SEHNR, CDR2 FQNEAQ (reference sequence). CDR3 amino acids: CASSLYQDYNTGELFF. In nucleotides, the CDR3 is TGTGCCAGCAGCTTATACCAGGATTATAACACCGGGGAGCTGTTTTTT.

The J gene is TRBJ1-3, the V gene TRBV30; D is perhaps TRBD1 (5 bases). CDR3 length: 13 residues. The germline CDR1 and CDR2 sequences are GTSNPN and SVGIG (reference sequence). Trimming stripped 4 bases from V and 2 bases from J, with 9 bases between. The CDR3 here is CAWTAGTGNTIYF. CDR3 DNA: TGTGCCTGGACAGCAGGGACTGGAAACACCATATATTTT.